The source of this T cell receptor beta chain is a study of regulatory T cells in long-lasting Graves disease. Indicated time point: newly diagnosed GD, antithyroid drugs for less than 3 months. Scientists built the TCR library using RNA that was extracted from PBMCs. Arm-PCR of CDR3 regions with iRepertoire HTBI primers generated TCR beta libraries. One entry per CDR3 protein, called by TCRdb with MiXCR from the multiplex PCR reads. This repertoire shows approximately 350,000 distinct CDR3 sequences, about 16% found once; its top ten account for over 20%. Germline V gives CDR1 SGHTA, CDR2 FQGNSA. The ends were cut back, 5 bases at V and 1 base at J, with 15 bases in the middle. There are 15 residues in the CDR3. These data were likewise used in another study, on T cells in Graves' hyperthyroidism and ophthalmopathy. Turning to that study: HTBI primers were used for first-round RT-PCR of the TCR CDR3.

This sequence was found in a woman aged 18-35 years with Graves disease. Material: peripheral blood mononuclear cells (PBMCs), obtained at new diagnosis, from a patient treated with antithyroid drugs. The chain is built from TRBV7-2 and TRBJ2-7, with D perhaps TRBD2 (6 bases). Written as DNA, the CDR3 is TGTGCCAGCAGCCCCAGGGACTCCCGTTCCTACGAGCAGTACTTC. Translated, it gives CASSPRDSRSYEQYF.